The 15 T cell receptor beta chains reported below all come from one sample, sequenced in a study of blood T cells in healthy people across ages. The second PCR ran about 6 to 12 cycles with a sample-barcoded 5' primer and J-beta primers. TCRdb re-derived calls from the 5' RACE reads in MiXCR, one entry per CDR3 protein. This sample has fewer than 600,000 distinct CDR3 sequences, with 27% found just once. The same sample was also used in a study of T cells of mothers and their children.

Material for sequencing was blood. The receptors here all came from a boy between 2 and 15 years old in good health.

In this sample, this clonotype turned up a few times. One end of the junction does not line up with germline, which may come from a read error. The rearrangement joins TRBV5-6 to TRBJ2-7; 8 nucleotides align to TRBD1. The CDR3 is 14 amino acids. Per germline, CDR1 SGHDT and CDR2 YYEEEE. The chain's CDR3 is CSSSPGDRGYEQYF. DNA of the CDR3: TGTTCCAGCAGCCCTGGCGACAGGGGCTACGAGCAGTACTTC.

The rearrangement uses TRBV15 and TRBJ2-3; D remains unclear. Per germline, CDR1 LNHNV and CDR2 YYDKDF (reference sequence). V was clipped by 5 bases and J by 4 bases, with 19 bases between them. The CDR3 sequence is 16 residues long. CDR3 in amino acids: CATSGSTGSGADTQYF. The CDR3 DNA is TGTGCCACCAGCGGCTCCACCGGATCTGGGGCAGATACGCAGTATTTT.

This chain connects TRBV7-6 to TRBJ2-1; D is undetermined. Looked up from germline, CDR1 is SGHVS and CDR2 is FNYEAQ. V was shortened by 4 bases and J by 4 bases, with 8 bases between the two germline ends. There are 13 residues in the CDR3. The CDR3 region is CASSSLLYNEQFF. The CDR3 nucleotides are TGTGCCAGCAGCTCGTTACTGTACAATGAGCAGTTCTTC.

V usage is TRBV5-1 and J usage is TRBJ1-4, with 9 bases fitting TRBD1. The CDR3 is made up of 15 amino acids. Germline lookup yields CDR1 SGHRS and CDR2 YFSETQ. Unmatched junction bases numbered 5, after V lost 3 bases and J lost 5 bases. CDR3 sequence: CASSWTGQGNEKLFF. The DNA for the CDR3 is TGCGCCAGCAGCTGGACGGGACAGGGAAATGAAAAACTGTTTTTT.

This clonotype was seen a handful of times. The CDR3 DNA sequence: TGTGCCAGCAGCGTAGGTACTAGCGGGCCAGATACGCAGTATTTT. This gives the protein CASSVGTSGPDTQYF. The rearrangement joins TRBV9 to TRBJ2-3, with 9 bases matching TRBD2. CDR1 and CDR2 from the germline V gene are SGDLS and YYNGEE. This CDR3 is 15 amino acids long. Germline trimming cut 0 bases from V and 4 bases from J; bases unmatched to any gene: 3.

The rearrangement joins TRBV20-1 to TRBJ1-1, with D perhaps TRBD1 (6 bases). Germline V CDR1 and CDR2: DFQATT, SNEGSKA (reference sequence). The CDR3 loop spans 13 amino acids. V was shortened by 6 bases and J by 5 bases, with 16 bases between the two germline ends. The CDR3 reads CSAAQGSSTEAFF. CDR3 nucleotides: TGCAGTGCGGCACAGGGAAGTAGTACTGAAGCTTTCTTT.

In its sample, this clonotype was seen a few times. DNA of the CDR3: TGTGCCAGCAGCCCAGGCTCCCACACCACAGATACGCAGTATTTT. It is translated as CASSPGSHTTDTQYF. This rearrangement joins TRBV7-6 to TRBJ2-3; D is unclear. Per germline, CDR1 SGHVS and CDR2 FNYEAQ. V lost 5 bases, J lost 2 bases, and 14 bases lay in between. The CDR3 is 15 amino acids. The full variable domain, its missing parts supplied by reference TRBV7-6 and TRBJ2-3, is GAGVSQSPRYKVTKRGQDVALRCDPISGHVSLYWYRQALGQGPEFLTYFNYEAQQDKSGLPNDRFSAERPEGSISTLTIQRTEQRDSAMYRCASSPGSHTTDTQYFGPGTRLTVL.

This chain connects TRBV29-1 to TRBJ2-1, with D maybe TRBD1 (6 bases). The J call may be faulty, since TRBJ2-7 better matches the DNA end. Germline assignment: CDR1 SQVTM and CDR2 ANQGSEA. The CDR3 is 15 residues long. CDR3 amino acids: CSVPKTPTGTYEQYF. As DNA, the CDR3 is TGCAGCGTTCCAAAGACCCCCACAGGGACCTACGAGCAGTACTTC.

The genes are TRBV20-1 and TRBJ2-7, with 8 bases that match TRBD2. Judging by the DNA end, TRBJ2-5 fits better; the J call may be wrong. The CDR3 loop spans 15 amino acids. The germline V gene encodes CDR1 DFQATT and CDR2 SNEGSKA (reference sequence). DNA for the CDR3: TGCAGTGCTAGAGATGGAGCGGGGGAAGGAGAGACCCAGTACTTC. This encodes CSARDGAGEGETQYF.

The chain joins TRBV19 to TRBJ1-1; 7 nucleotides align to TRBD1. The germline V gene has CDR1 LNHDA and CDR2 SQIVND (reference sequence). Germline trimming cut 6 bases from V and 1 base from J; bases unmatched to any gene: 8. There are 15 residues in the CDR3. CDR3 region: CASRGTGQANTEAFF. CDR3 bases: TGTGCCAGTAGGGGGACCGGACAGGCGAACACTGAAGCTTTCTTT.

This sequence joins TRBV3-1 and TRBJ1-2; 7 nucleotides match TRBD1. Germline-derived CDR1 and CDR2 are LGHDT and YNNKEL (reference sequence). J gave up 8 bases and V 0 bases, and 9 bases lay outside the gene matches. The CDR3 sequence is 15 residues long. CDR3 in amino acids: CASSQDRAGGQGYTF. CDR3 DNA sequence: TGTGCCAGCAGCCAAGATCGAGCAGGGGGACAAGGCTACACCTTC.

The rearrangement links TRBV6-4 to TRBJ2-7, with TRBD1 matching 9 bases. V gave up 6 bases and J gave up 4 bases; unmatched junction bases: 4. The CDR3 runs to 13 residues. Germline CDR1 reads MRHNA; CDR2 reads SNTAGT. The CDR3 is CASRTGTGYEQYF. Written as DNA, the CDR3 is TGTGCCAGCAGGACCGGGACAGGGTACGAGCAGTACTTC.

There are a few counts of this clonotype. The chain is built from TRBV11-2 and TRBJ2-1; no clear D gene. The end of the DNA is better explained by TRBJ2-5, so the J call may be wrong. The CDR3 is 15 residues long. Germline V CDR1 and CDR2: SGHAT, FQNNGV. CDR3 amino acids: CASSLLLSFGETQYF. Here the CDR3 DNA reads TGTGCCAGCAGCCTCCTCTTAAGTTTCGGGGAGACCCAGTACTTC.

Only a few counts were recorded for this clonotype. J is TRBJ1-1 and V is TRBV5-1; 8 bases are shared with TRBD1. CDR3 length: 13 residues. With 5 bases clipped from V and 6 bases from J, the junction kept 6 bases outside the gene matches. Germline CDR1 is SGHRS and CDR2 is YFSETQ. CDR3 nucleotide sequence: TGCGCCAGCAGACCCGGACAGGGACCTGAAGCTTTCTTT. Its translation: CASRPGQGPEAFF.

This clonotype was counted ten times or more. This sequence joins TRBV24-1 and TRBJ2-4; 9 nucleotides align to TRBD2. Germline CDR1 and CDR2: KGHDR and SFDVKD. The CDR3 sequence is 13 residues long. The V gene end was trimmed by 4 bases and the J gene end by 11 bases; junction bases not matched to a gene: 5. As DNA, the CDR3 is TGTGCCACCAGTGACGCTAGCGGGAAGGTTCAGTACTTC. Its translation is CATSDASGKVQYF.